The 31 T cell receptor beta chains presented below share a single source sample, sequenced in a study of T cells after somatic rescue of genetic block. Produced via immunoSEQ multiplex PCR; TCRdb's table is partial and in-frame only. The sample has approximately 12,000 clones; roughly two thirds are singletons. The sample consisted of peripheral blood mononuclear cells (PBMCs). Receptors were obtained from a boy aged 5 to 17.

The genes are TRBV4-1 and TRBJ1-2, with unresolved D. The germline V gene encodes CDR1 MGHRA and CDR2 YSYEKL. V was pared by 0 bases and J by 8 bases, with 10 bases between. This CDR3 contains 13 residues. The CDR3 here is CASSQDRVNGYTF. CDR3 sequence (DNA): TGCGCCAGCAGCCAAGATAGGGTGAACGGCTACACCTTC.

The chain links TRBV11-2 to TRBJ1-2, with D hard to call. The CDR3 has 16 residues. The germline V gene has CDR1 SGHAT and CDR2 FQNNGV. V gave up 2 bases and J gave up 5 bases, with 18 bases separating them. Here the CDR3 DNA reads TGTGCCAGCAGCTTATCACGGGTAACAGCCTTTTATGGCTACACCTTC. Translating it yields CASSLSRVTAFYGYTF.

V and J are TRBV5-4 and TRBJ2-1; no clear D. The ends were cut back, 0 bases at V and 1 base at J, with 5 bases in the middle. CDR3 length equals 14 residues. CDR1 SGHNT and CDR2 YYREEE come from the germline V gene (reference sequence). CDR3 sequence reads: CASSLGTSYNEQFF. Here the CDR3 DNA reads TGTGCCAGCAGCTTGGGAACTTCCTACAATGAGCAGTTCTTC. The full variable domain, with the rest looked up from reference TRBV5-4 and TRBJ2-1, is ETGVTQSPTHLIKTRGQQVTLRCSSQSGHNTVSWYQQALGQGPQFIFQYYREEENGRGNFPPRFSGLQFPNYSSELNVNALELDDSALYLCASSLGTSYNEQFFGPGTRLTVL.

The V gene is TRBV6-5, the J gene TRBJ2-1; 8 positions match TRBD2. The CDR3 contains 15 residues. The V and J ends lost 3 bases and 8 bases, in that order; junction bases with no gene match: 9. Per germline, CDR1 MNHEY and CDR2 SVGAGI. The CDR3 spells CASSYMPGGLDEQFF. The CDR3 region has the DNA TGTGCCAGCAGTTATATGCCGGGGGGGCTCGATGAGCAGTTCTTC.

The rearrangement uses TRBV6-5 and TRBJ1-2; D may be TRBD1 (5 bases). Per the germline V gene, CDR1 is MNHEY and CDR2 is SVGAGI. CDR3 size: 14 residues. Trimming pared 6 bases from V and 2 bases from J, leaving 13 bases between. The chain's CDR3 is CASRRQGHNYGYTF. The CDR3 nucleotides read TGTGCCAGCAGACGCCAGGGCCACAACTATGGCTACACCTTC.

This clone has a single count. The CDR3: CASSLWDTGVSGNTIYF. CDR3 bases: TGTGCCAGCAGTTTATGGGATACAGGGGTTTCGGGAAACACCATATATTTT. The V call is TRBV28, the J call TRBJ1-3; 7 bases align to TRBD1. The CDR3 sequence is 17 residues long. J lost 4 bases, V lost 0 bases, and 9 bases had no gene match. Germline lookup yields CDR1 MDHEN and CDR2 SYDVKM.

This rearrangement joins TRBV6-6 to TRBJ2-7, with 12 bases fitting TRBD2. CDR3 length equals 15 residues. Germline V gene data show CDR1 as MNHNY and CDR2 as SVGAGI (reference sequence). The V segment lost 6 bases and the J segment 2 bases; nucleotides outside the gene matches: 5. The CDR3 nucleotides read TGTGCCAGCAGACGCGGGACTAGCGGGCCCTACGAGCAGTACTTC. Its protein is CASRRGTSGPYEQYF.

The CDR3 sequence is CASSLASVGGKTDTQYF. In nucleotides, the CDR3 is TGTGCCAGCAGCTTAGCCTCAGTGGGGGGCAAAACAGATACGCAGTATTTT. The V call is TRBV11-2, the J call TRBJ2-3; TRBD1 or TRBD2 may be the D gene (6 bases each). Germline V gene sequence: CDR1 SGHAT, CDR2 FQNNGV. The CDR3 is 17 amino acids. Trimming left V 1 base short and J 3 bases short, with 17 bases between.

This clone is medium-sized by share. This rearrangement joins TRBV19 to TRBJ2-4; unclear D gene. V shed 1 base and J shed 6 bases, with 10 bases lying between them. In germline, CDR1 is LNHDA, CDR2 SQIVND (reference sequence). The CDR3 runs to 14 residues. The CDR3 nucleotides read TGTGCCAGTAGTATAGCCCTACCCGGAAACATTCAGTACTTC. Translating it yields CASSIALPGNIQYF.

The chain has TRBV13 and TRBJ2-3; 9 positions match TRBD2. CDR3 length equals 16 residues. J was trimmed by 3 bases and V by 2 bases; bases with no gene match: 6. Germline CDR1 PRHDT, CDR2 FYEKMQ (reference sequence). CDR3 loop: CASSLTALAGTDTQYF. CDR3 in DNA: TGTGCCAGCAGCTTAACAGCGCTAGCGGGAACAGATACGCAGTATTTT.

Only a few counts were recorded for this clone. This chain joins TRBV7-9 and TRBJ2-5; TRBD2 agrees at 7 bases. There are 14 residues in the CDR3. CDR1 and CDR2 from the germline V gene are SEHNR and FQNEAQ (reference sequence). J was trimmed by 5 bases and V by 3 bases; bases with no gene match: 6. CDR3 bases: TGTGCCAGCAGCTTGAGGACTAGGGGCGAGACCCAGTACTTC. It specifies CASSLRTRGETQYF. The variable domain in full, with the rest retrieved from reference TRBV7-9 and TRBJ2-5, is DTGVSQNPRHKITKRGQNVTFRCDPISEHNRLYWYRQTLGQGPEFLTYFQNEAQLEKSRLLSDRFSAERPKGSFSTLEIQRTEQGDSAMYLCASSLRTRGETQYFGPGTRLLVL.

The chain is built from TRBV5-4 and TRBJ1-1; no firm D call. This CDR3 spans 12 amino acids. Germline V CDR1 and CDR2: SGHNT, YYREEE (reference sequence). V lost 5 bases and J lost 9, with 14 bases in between. In DNA form, the CDR3 reads TGTGCCAGCAGTACTACTTACGCTAAAGCTTTCTTT. Translation: CASSTTYAKAFF.

The J gene is TRBJ1-2, the V gene TRBV11-2; D not resolved. The germline V gene has CDR1 SGHAT and CDR2 FQNNGV. Deletions cut 1 base from V and 4 bases from J, with 7 bases between. CDR3 length: 13 residues. The CDR3 loop is CASSLGVFYGYTF. The CDR3 DNA sequence: TGTGCCAGCAGCTTAGGGGTCTTCTATGGCTACACCTTC.

This clone has just a few counts. The V and J genes are TRBV5-6 and TRBJ1-2, with 7 positions matching TRBD1. The germline gives CDR1 SGHDT, CDR2 YYEEEE. V trimming: 1 base; J trimming: 4 bases; junction bases outside the gene matches: 10. The length of the CDR3 is 16 residues. The CDR3 protein is CASSLPQGDGLYGYTF. The CDR3 nucleotides read TGTGCCAGCAGCTTGCCCCAGGGGGACGGGCTCTATGGCTACACCTTC.

By share, this clone ranks as medium-sized. This chain joins TRBV7-3 and TRBJ2-3, with 12 bases that match TRBD2. The length of the CDR3 is 16 residues. J was trimmed by 5 bases and V by 2 bases; bases with no gene match: 5. Looked up from germline, CDR1 is SGHTA and CDR2 is FQGTGA. CDR3 in amino acids: CASSLLLAGGLDTQYF. CDR3 bases: TGTGCCAGCAGCTTACTCCTAGCGGGGGGGCTAGATACGCAGTATTTT.

V is TRBV6-1 and J is TRBJ2-1; D gene uncertain. Deletions cut 4 bases from V and 14 bases from J, with 15 bases between. The CDR3 is 12 amino acids. Germline V CDR1 and CDR2: MNHNS, SASEGT. CDR3 in DNA: TGTGCCAGCAGTGGAAGTGCTGTTACAAAGTTCTTC. Translation: CASSGSAVTKFF.

This clone was seen a handful of times. The rearrangement joins TRBV29-1 to TRBJ1-1; tentative D call: TRBD1 (5 bases). Trimming took 0 bases from V and 0 from J, leaving 8 bases between them. The CDR3 length is 14 residues. CDR1 is SQVTM, CDR2 ANQGSEA, per germline. The DNA for the CDR3 is TGCAGCGTTGAAGATGGGGCCATGAACACTGAAGCTTTCTTT. Translation gives CSVEDGAMNTEAFF.

The chain recombines TRBV28 with TRBJ2-7, with D uncertain. Germline V gives CDR1 MDHEN, CDR2 SYDVKM. V was cut by 3 bases and J by 6 bases, with 18 bases left in between. CDR3 size: 15 residues. CDR3 nucleotides: TGTGCCAGCAGTTTCATTGCGGCGGCCGGGTTCGAGCAGTACTTC. Translating gives CASSFIAAAGFEQYF.

The chain combines TRBV18 with TRBJ2-5; the D gene is possibly TRBD1 (5 bases). CDR1 and CDR2 from the germline V gene are KGHSH and LQKENI. The V and J ends lost 0 bases and 7 bases respectively, with 12 bases between them. This CDR3 has 14 residues. The CDR3 spells CASSPPPGFPTQYF. CDR3 in DNA: TGTGCCAGCTCACCACCGCCAGGGTTCCCGACCCAGTACTTC.

The J gene is TRBJ1-1, the V gene TRBV7-9; D ambiguous. Germline V gives CDR1 SEHNR, CDR2 FQNEAQ (reference sequence). The V end was cut by 3 bases, the J end by 0 bases, with 8 bases between. CDR3 size: 14 residues. The CDR3 spells CASSFALLNTEAFF. As DNA, the CDR3 is TGTGCCAGCAGCTTCGCACTGTTGAACACTGAAGCTTTCTTT.

CDR3 in amino acids: CASSVELALSSYNEQFF. As DNA, the CDR3 is TGTGCCAGCAGCGTAGAATTAGCCCTTAGCTCCTACAATGAGCAGTTCTTC. The chain has TRBV9 and TRBJ2-1; D gene ambiguous. V lost 0 bases and J 0 bases, leaving 13 bases between the germline ends. Per the germline V gene, CDR1 is SGDLS and CDR2 is YYNGEE. This CDR3 has 17 amino acids.

The rearrangement links TRBV6-1 to TRBJ2-1; the D is unclear. The CDR3 runs 14 residues. Germline V gives CDR1 MNHNS, CDR2 SASEGT. V was trimmed by 9 bases and J by 0 bases, leaving 12 bases between them. CDR3 residues: CASSSLSSYNEQFF. The CDR3 DNA reads as TGTGCCAGTAGCAGCCTCAGCTCCTACAATGAGCAGTTCTTC.

The chain carries TRBV6-5 and TRBJ2-3, with TRBD1 matching 8 bases. The CDR3 length is 15 residues. CDR1 and CDR2 (germline): MNHEY, SVGAGI. The J segment lost 2 bases and the V segment lost 6 bases, leaving 7 bases of the junction unmatched. CDR3 coding DNA: TGTGCCAGCAGACTCGACAGGGGACACACAGATACGCAGTATTTT. Translated: CASRLDRGHTDTQYF.

The chain employs TRBV7-6 and TRBJ2-7, with TRBD1 as a possible D gene (5 bases). The germline V gene encodes CDR1 SGHVS and CDR2 FNYEAQ. This CDR3 spans 13 amino acids. Trimming took 3 bases from V and 3 from J, leaving 9 bases between them. As DNA, the CDR3 is TGTGCCAGCAGCTTCTTTCAGGGCTACGAGCAGTACTTC. The encoded protein is CASSFFQGYEQYF.

In its sample, this clone was seen a few times. This sequence joins TRBV28 and TRBJ2-1; a weak D match, TRBD2 (5 bases). CDR1 MDHEN and CDR2 SYDVKM come from the germline V gene. This CDR3 has 13 residues. V lost 5 bases and J lost 6, with 11 bases in between. The DNA of the CDR3 is TGTGCCAGCAGTCTTCGGACTCTCAATGAGCAGTTCTTC. Amino acids: CASSLRTLNEQFF.

V is TRBV28 and J is TRBJ2-1, with D perhaps matching TRBD1 or TRBD2 (5 bases each). Germline assignment: CDR1 MDHEN and CDR2 SYDVKM. Between the trimmed V and J ends, which lost 3 bases and 5 bases, there was a span of 11 bases. The CDR3 runs to 14 residues. The CDR3 DNA is TGTGCCAGCAGTTTCCCGGGACGCCACAATGAGCAGTTCTTC. This codes for CASSFPGRHNEQFF.

The chain joins TRBV7-9 to TRBJ2-5; maybe TRBD1 (5 bases). Germline values: CDR1 SEHNR, CDR2 FQNEAQ (reference sequence). V shed 7 bases and J shed 2 bases, with 17 bases lying between them. The CDR3 has 15 amino acids. The CDR3 protein is CASTEMPGKQETQYF. CDR3 bases: TGTGCCAGCACCGAGATGCCAGGGAAACAAGAGACCCAGTACTTC.

V gene TRBV6-4 combines with J gene TRBJ2-1; D perhaps matches TRBD1 (6 bases). The germline V gene encodes CDR1 MRHNA and CDR2 SNTAGT. CDR3 length equals 20 residues. Trimming took off 5 bases at V and 0 bases at J, with 26 bases between the two ends. The CDR3 bases are TGTGCCAGCAGTTCCGGACAGCCCCCCATATTACGGAGCTCCTACAATGAGCAGTTCTTC. This gives the protein CASSSGQPPILRSSYNEQFF.

The V call is TRBV11-2, the J call TRBJ2-7; D may match TRBD1 or TRBD2 (6 bases each). The germline V and J ends were trimmed by 7 bases and 3 bases, with 19 bases remaining between them. CDR1 and CDR2 (germline): SGHAT, FQNNGV. This CDR3 is 15 amino acids long. Written as DNA, the CDR3 is TGTGCCAGCACCAGACTAGGGGGAATGCTCTACGAGCAGTACTTC. Translated: CASTRLGGMLYEQYF. Variable domain in full (rest from reference TRBV11-2 and TRBJ2-7): EAGVAQSPRYKIIEKRQSVAFWCNPISGHATLYWYQQILGQGPKLLIQFQNNGVVDDSQLPKDRFSAERLKGVDSTLKIQPAKLEDSAVYLCASTRLGGMLYEQYFGPGTRLTVT.

This chain connects TRBV5-1 to TRBJ2-2, with no clear D. V gave up 0 bases and J gave up 10 bases, with 13 bases separating them. The CDR3 consists of 14 residues. CDR1 is SGHRS, CDR2 YFSETQ, per germline. CDR3 sequence (DNA): TGCGCCAGCAGCTTGGTCAAATCGGCGCAGGAGCTGTTTTTT. Translating it yields CASSLVKSAQELFF.

By share, this clone ranks as medium-sized (0.01 to 0.1%). The rearrangement joins TRBV5-6 to TRBJ1-2, with 7 positions matching TRBD1. In germline, CDR1 is SGHDT, CDR2 YYEEEE. This CDR3 is 14 amino acids long. Trimming removed 4 bases from V and 2 bases from J; junction bases left unmatched: 5. The CDR3 region is CASSRSGQNYGYTF. As DNA, the CDR3 is TGTGCCAGCAGCCGCTCGGGACAGAACTATGGCTACACCTTC.